This T cell receptor beta chain was sequenced during a study of T cell repertoires in aging, cancer and after chemotherapy. Across the study: Clear clonal overlap appeared across healthy donor samples taken over several months to years. Study-level results: Age-matched healthy donors had significantly more diverse, less clonal blood TCR repertoires than untreated cancer patients. In cancer patients, declining TCR diversity with age involved lost richness and lost evenness. Median generation probability rose over the chemotherapy interval in each cancer cohort, suggesting rebound thymic output.

Amplification of TCR beta used genomic DNA extracted from peripheral blood. This clonotype has a handful of counts. Its specificity is unknown. Rearranged V-D-J TRB sequences were amplified with a mixed TRB-A/B primer pool. MiXCR was run by TCRdb on the multiplex PCR reads, yielding one entry per CDR3 protein. The data contain about 9,400 distinct CDR3 sequences, roughly two fifths of them singletons. With 4 bases removed from V and 4 bases from J, the gap between germline ends came to 17 bases. The germline V gene has CDR1 SGHKS and CDR2 YYEKEE (reference sequence). There are 15 residues in the CDR3. The chain carries TRBV5-5 and TRBJ1-1, with a tentative D call TRBD1 (5 bases). Sequenced sample: blood. The source of this sequence is a human donor in good health. The CDR3 spells CASSLVWDYGTEAFF. As DNA, the CDR3 is TGTGCCAGCAGCCTGGTCTGGGACTACGGCACTGAAGCTTTCTTT.